This T cell receptor (beta chain) was retrieved from a study of blood T cell repertoires in COVID-19. Study-level background: Both acute and convalescent COVID-19 samples were obtained from the United States, Italy and Spain. In each case, the material was cDNA or gDNA derived from T cells, B-cell-depleted T cells, or PBMCs.

About this clone: At one boundary the junction diverges from the germline segment, which might be a read error.

In the original analysis: Amplification from reference gene primers served as the basis for estimated nucleated cell counts. This table comes from immunoSEQ multiplex PCR, and its TCRdb copy is limited to in-frame clones, with some not included. V and J calls and clone size come straight from that table; D and trimming were deduced from the DNA. The table includes roughly 58,000 clones, 70% to 85% detected once. Germline CDR1 reads MDHEN; CDR2 reads SYDVKM. The CDR3 extends over 16 amino acids. This sequence originates from a man between 70 and 80 years old with active COVID-19. Input material: peripheral blood. This chain connects TRBV28 to TRBJ2-7, with 9 bases identical to TRBD2. In nucleotides, the CDR3 is TGTGTCAGCAGTTTCTCCCTAGCGGGACTCTCCTACGAGCAGTACTTC. As protein: CVSSFSLAGLSYEQYF.